The 27 T cell receptor beta chains below all came from one sample that was sequenced in a study of cytomegalovirus exposure and HLA in healthy donors. PCR was performed using 60 Vbeta and 13 Jbeta primers. Clones were read by immunoSEQ multiplex PCR, and TCRdb kept only the in-frame ones, dropping some. The sample shows under 200,000 clones, around 68% of them seen only once. Sequenced material: PBMCs. These receptors came from a woman aged 40 to 50 in good health and CMV-seropositive.

This clone has a handful of counts. This chain connects TRBV6-1 to TRBJ2-1; TRBD2 agrees at 8 bases. The length of the CDR3 is 16 residues. J gave up 2 bases and V 7 bases, and 10 bases lay outside the gene matches. Germline V gives CDR1 MNHNS, CDR2 SASEGT. The CDR3 bases are TGTGCCAGCACAGAAGCCCCGGGACTAGCCTACAATGAGCAGTTCTTC. Translating gives CASTEAPGLAYNEQFF.

A single count supports this clone. The chain combines TRBV19 with TRBJ2-6; 7 bases fit TRBD1. In germline, CDR1 is LNHDA, CDR2 SQIVND (reference sequence). V lost 7 bases, J lost 0 bases, and 15 bases stayed unmatched. CDR3 length: 19 amino acids. The CDR3 spells CASTRLGTAVLSGANVLTF. The CDR3 region has the DNA TGTGCCAGTACGAGGCTCGGGACAGCTGTACTCTCTGGGGCCAACGTCCTGACTTTC.

This clone has more than one count but fewer than ten. The chain uses TRBV5-6 and TRBJ1-5; D is unclear. Germline loops: CDR1 SGHDT, CDR2 YYEEEE. The CDR3 sequence is 13 residues long. V lost 3 bases to trimming and J lost 6 bases, with 10 bases between them. The CDR3 loop reads CASSSGVGQPQHF. The CDR3 DNA follows: TGTGCCAGCAGCTCCGGGGTAGGTCAGCCCCAGCATTTT.

The chain employs TRBV13 and TRBJ1-1; perhaps TRBD1 as D (5 bases). Trimming cost V 5 bases and J 5 bases, with 18 bases left between them. From germline, CDR1 is PRHDT and CDR2 FYEKMQ (reference sequence). This CDR3 comprises 15 residues. The CDR3: CASSPTPRVWTEAFF. The CDR3 nucleotides read TGTGCCAGCAGCCCAACCCCCAGGGTGTGGACTGAAGCTTTCTTT.

The V and J genes are TRBV7-2 and TRBJ2-6; 7 nucleotides match TRBD1. The germline gives CDR1 SGHTA, CDR2 FQGNSA. This CDR3 region has 15 residues. The V segment lost 5 bases and the J segment 3 bases; nucleotides outside the gene matches: 4. The CDR3 DNA follows: TGTGCCAGCAGCCGTGACAGGGTTGGGGCCAACGTCCTGACTTTC. It yields the protein CASSRDRVGANVLTF.

The CDR3 region has the DNA TGTGCCAGTTGGGCCTACAGTTTAGGAAACACCATATATTTT. Its protein product is CASWAYSLGNTIYF. The genes are TRBV27 and TRBJ1-3; D is unclear. Trimming stripped 9 bases from V and 4 bases from J, with 16 bases between. Germline V lookup: CDR1 MNHEY, CDR2 SMNVEV (reference sequence). The CDR3 extends over 14 amino acids.

The rearrangement joins TRBV7-2 to TRBJ2-7, with TRBD2 identical over 7 bases. The CDR3 covers 15 residues. V lost 8 bases to trimming and J lost 3 bases; unmatched junction nucleotides: 13. Germline CDR1 and CDR2: SGHTA and FQGNSA. CDR3 in DNA: TGTGCCAGCGACATAGCGGGCCGGGCCGTCTACGAGCAGTACTTC. As protein: CASDIAGRAVYEQYF.

This chain joins TRBV4-3 and TRBJ1-2, with 8 nucleotides matching TRBD1. The CDR3 is 14 residues long. CDR1 is LGHNA and CDR2 is YSLEER in the germline V gene. Germline trimming cut 0 bases from V and 8 bases from J; bases unmatched to any gene: 5. The CDR3 loop reads CASSQEGTGGGYTF. The CDR3 bases are TGCGCCAGCAGCCAAGAGGGGACAGGCGGGGGCTACACCTTC.

The V and J genes are TRBV6-5 and TRBJ2-1, with 7 bases identical to TRBD1. The CDR3 contains 15 residues. The trim removed 2 bases at V and 7 bases at J, leaving 8 bases unmatched. The germline V gene has CDR1 MNHEY and CDR2 SVGAGI. The CDR3 loop reads CASSYRTGPLNEQFF. CDR3 in DNA: TGTGCCAGCAGTTACAGGACAGGACCCCTAAATGAGCAGTTCTTC.

This clone was recorded a few times. J is TRBJ1-2 and V is TRBV5-6; D call uncertain. Trimming cost V 4 bases and J 5 bases, with 18 bases left between them. This CDR3 is 15 amino acids long. Germline V CDR1 and CDR2: SGHDT, YYEEEE. The CDR3 sequence is CASSPDREGTYGYTF. CDR3 DNA: TGTGCCAGCAGCCCCGACCGGGAGGGAACATATGGCTACACCTTC.

This clone has only a few counts. Here the CDR3 reads CASSLLEDNEQFF. CDR3 nucleotides: TGCGCCAGCAGCCTCCTCGAGGATAATGAGCAGTTCTTC. V is TRBV4-3 and J is TRBJ2-1; D unresolved. CDR1 is LGHNA and CDR2 is YSLEER in the germline V gene. The CDR3 runs to 13 residues. V shed 4 bases and J shed 7 bases, with 11 bases lying between them.

The chain combines TRBV6-6 with TRBJ2-7, with TRBD1 as a possible D gene (5 bases). Looked up from germline, CDR1 is MNHNY and CDR2 is SVGAGI (reference sequence). Trimming took 4 bases from V and 0 from J, leaving 10 bases between them. The CDR3 length is 14 residues. The CDR3: CASSSRGDSYEQYF. In DNA, the CDR3 is TGTGCCAGCAGTTCAAGGGGTGACTCCTACGAGCAGTACTTC.

The chain joins TRBV25-1 to TRBJ2-3, with D perhaps matching TRBD1 (5 bases). Germline V gene data show CDR1 as MGHDK and CDR2 as SYGVNS. The CDR3 length is 12 residues. The germline V and J ends were trimmed by 7 bases and 4 bases, with 9 bases remaining between them. The CDR3 DNA reads as TGTGCCAGCACAGGACAACCAGATACGCAGTATTTT. It codes for CASTGQPDTQYF.

The rearrangement uses TRBV15 and TRBJ1-1; D ambiguous. V was trimmed by 9 bases and J by 0 bases, leaving 14 bases between them. Germline-derived CDR1 and CDR2 are LNHNV and YYDKDF (reference sequence). CDR3 length equals 14 residues. The CDR3 here is CATALAAVNTEAFF. DNA for the CDR3: TGTGCCACTGCACTAGCGGCAGTGAACACTGAAGCTTTCTTT.

The chain joins TRBV28 to TRBJ2-5, with D perhaps TRBD2 (5 bases). V lost 1 base and J lost 9, with 9 bases in between. Germline CDR1 reads MDHEN; CDR2 reads SYDVKM. The CDR3 length is 12 residues. Here the CDR3 DNA reads TGTGCCAGCAGTTTATTTTTGGGAGCCCAGTACTTC. It codes for CASSLFLGAQYF. Combining the CDR3 with reference TRBV28 and TRBJ2-5 gives the whole variable domain DVKVTQSSRYLVKRTGEKVFLECVQDMDHENMFWYRQDPGLGLRLIYFSYDVKMKEKGDIPEGYSVSREKKERFSLILESASTNQTSMYLCASSLFLGAQYFGPGTRLLVL.

This clone was counted once. V gene TRBV15 combines with J gene TRBJ2-3; no definite D call. Deletions cut 0 bases from V and 3 bases from J, with 7 bases between. The CDR3 contains 14 residues. CDR1 and CDR2 from the germline V gene are LNHNV and YYDKDF (reference sequence). The CDR3 DNA sequence: TGTGCCACCAGCAGAGATCGGGTGACAGATACGCAGTATTTT. This sequence encodes CATSRDRVTDTQYF. The full variable domain, its missing parts supplied by reference TRBV15 and TRBJ2-3, is DAMVIQNPRYQVTQFGKPVTLSCSQTLNHNVMYWYQQKSSQAPKLLFHYYDKDFNNEADTPDNFQSRRPNTSFCFLDIRSPGLGDTAMYLCATSRDRVTDTQYFGPGTRLTVL.

This sequence joins TRBV4-3 and TRBJ2-7; possible D gene TRBD1, 6 bases. V lost 0 bases and J 2 bases, leaving 11 bases between the germline ends. The germline gives CDR1 LGHNA, CDR2 YSLEER. The CDR3 length is 15 residues. The CDR3 coding sequence is TGCGCCAGCAGCCAAGAATTAGGACAGACCTACGAGCAGTACTTC. It is translated as CASSQELGQTYEQYF.

The chain is built from TRBV2 and TRBJ2-5; no clear D. This CDR3 comprises 10 residues. CDR1 and CDR2 from the germline V gene are SNHLY and FYNNEI. The V gene lost 6 bases and the J gene lost 4 bases, with 3 bases spanning the gap. Written as DNA, the CDR3 is TGTGCCAGCAGCCTAGAGACCCAGTACTTC. Amino acid sequence: CASSLETQYF.

The V and J genes are TRBV5-1 and TRBJ2-1, with 14 bases that match TRBD2. Germline CDR1 and CDR2: SGHRS and YFSETQ. This CDR3 comprises 18 residues. J lost 0 bases, V lost 4 bases, and 6 bases had no gene match. CDR3 sequence reads: CASSGGLAGGRSYNEQFF. The CDR3 DNA is TGCGCCAGCAGCGGCGGACTAGCGGGGGGCCGCTCCTACAATGAGCAGTTCTTC.

The rearrangement links TRBV23-1 to TRBJ2-1; D is uncertain. TRBV23-1 is marked as an open reading frame, function uncertain. V was cut by 4 bases and J by 9 bases, with 13 bases left in between. The length of the CDR3 is 13 residues. CDR3 in amino acids: CASSPKHDGEQFF. The CDR3, as DNA: TGCGCCAGCAGTCCGAAACACGATGGTGAGCAGTTCTTC.

This chain joins TRBV7-3 and TRBJ1-4, with unresolved D. The CDR3 extends over 14 amino acids. Germline CDR1 and CDR2: SGHTA and FQGTGA. Trimming shortened V by 2 bases and J by 6 bases, and 10 bases separated the two germline ends. CDR3 loop: CASSLSRLDEKLFF. The CDR3 DNA is TGTGCCAGCAGCTTATCGCGGCTGGATGAAAAACTGTTTTTT.

The J gene is TRBJ2-2, the V gene TRBV7-2, with unresolved D. The CDR3 length is 14 residues. V was clipped by 5 bases and J by 4 bases, with 11 bases between them. Germline assignment: CDR1 SGHTA and CDR2 FQGNSA. CDR3 DNA: TGTGCCAGCAGCGCAGTGTTGATCACCGGGGAGCTGTTTTTT. This codes for CASSAVLITGELFF.

The genes are TRBV7-6 and TRBJ2-5, with 7 bases that match TRBD1. The CDR3 runs to 14 residues. Trimming took 4 bases from V and 5 from J; bases not matched to a gene: 7. Germline assignment: CDR1 SGHVS and CDR2 FNYEAQ. CDR3 bases: TGTGCCAGCAGCTCACACACAGGGGCGGAGACCCAGTACTTC. Amino acids: CASSSHTGAETQYF.

The chain recombines TRBV7-2 with TRBJ2-7; 7 bases are a match to TRBD2. In germline, CDR1 is SGHTA, CDR2 FQGNSA. J gave up 3 bases and V 6 bases, and 14 bases lay outside the gene matches. This CDR3 comprises 16 residues. The DNA for the CDR3 is TGTGCCAGCAGGTTAAGCCCTAGTTCTAGCGGCTACGAGCAGTACTTC. Translated, it gives CASRLSPSSSGYEQYF.

The chain links TRBV10-3 to TRBJ1-2, with 7 bases fitting TRBD1. V shed 7 bases, J shed 2 bases, and the junction held 4 bases outside the gene matches. CDR1 and CDR2 from the germline V gene are ENHRY and SYGVKD. This CDR3 is 13 amino acids long. This chain's CDR3 is CAITQGQNYGYTF. The DNA of the CDR3 is TGTGCCATCACCCAGGGACAGAACTATGGCTACACCTTC.

The V and J genes are TRBV7-2 and TRBJ2-7; 9 bases are a match to TRBD1. V was clipped by 5 bases and J by 2 bases; unmatched bases: 4. CDR3 length: 14 residues. CDR1 and CDR2 from the germline V gene are SGHTA and FQGNSA. CDR3 region: CASSQDRGPYEQYF. The CDR3 DNA reads TGTGCCAGCAGCCAGGACAGGGGCCCCTACGAGCAGTACTTC.

The chain employs TRBV5-4 and TRBJ2-1; TRBD2 aligns across 7 bases. Unmatched junction bases numbered 3, after V lost 2 bases and J lost 1 base. CDR1 is SGHNT and CDR2 is YYREEE in the germline V gene (reference sequence). The CDR3 is made up of 15 amino acids. CDR3 DNA sequence: TGTGCCAGCAGCTTACGGCGGGAGTCCTACAATGAGCAGTTCTTC. It translates to CASSLRRESYNEQFF.